The 8 T cell receptor beta chains presented below share a single source sample, sequenced in a study of T cells in localized non-small cell lung cancer. Sequencing was performed with immunoSEQ multiplex PCR; in TCRdb, only in-frame clones are kept and a portion is missing. The profile shows 75,000 to 90,000 clones, about 83% of them singletons. Specimen: peripheral blood, collected before any cancer treatment. The receptors stem from a man aged 40-75 years with stage I lung adenocarcinoma.

This clone was seen only once. The rearrangement links TRBV7-8 to TRBJ2-7; D unresolved. Trimming pared 0 bases from V and 2 bases from J, leaving 8 bases between. The length of the CDR3 is 14 residues. The germline V gene has CDR1 SGHVS and CDR2 FQNEAQ. CDR3 nucleotides: TGTGCCAGCAGCTTAGCGTTTCAGACCTACGAGCAGTACTTC. Protein: CASSLAFQTYEQYF.

The sample holds one count of this clone. The chain uses TRBV28 and TRBJ2-2; D is perhaps TRBD2 (6 bases). CDR1 and CDR2 (germline): MDHEN, SYDVKM. CDR3 length: 13 amino acids. Trimming shortened V by 6 bases and J by 5 bases, and 10 bases separated the two germline ends. The CDR3 coding sequence is TGTGCCAGCAGCCCCCTAGCGACCGGGGAGCTGTTTTTT. Translated, it gives CASSPLATGELFF.

The J gene is TRBJ2-1, the V gene TRBV29-1; 9 bases fit TRBD2. The length of the CDR3 is 17 residues. CDR1 is SQVTM, CDR2 ANQGSEA, per germline. The CDR3 region is CSVLSSGIIVSYNEQFF. The DNA of the CDR3 is TGCAGTGTTTTGTCTAGCGGGATTATCGTATCCTACAATGAGCAGTTCTTC.

The chain is built from TRBV6-6 and TRBJ2-3, with 8 bases fitting TRBD2. Germline V gene lookup returns CDR1 MNHNY and CDR2 SVGAGI (reference sequence). This CDR3 contains 15 residues. Unmatched junction bases numbered 6, after V lost 5 bases and J lost 2 bases. CDR3 in DNA: TGTGCCAGCAGTCTTAGCGGGACCTACACAGATACGCAGTATTTT. Amino acid sequence: CASSLSGTYTDTQYF.

V and J are TRBV4-1 and TRBJ1-6; TRBD1 agrees at 8 bases. The CDR3 extends over 15 amino acids. Unmatched junction bases numbered 7, after V lost 2 bases and J lost 10 bases. Per germline, CDR1 MGHRA and CDR2 YSYEKL. CDR3 bases: TGCGCCAGCAGCCAACCGTGGGACAGGCGGTCACCCCTCCACTTT. Its protein product is CASSQPWDRRSPLHF.

This clone came up a few times. The CDR3 DNA sequence: TGTGCCAGCAGTGACTCTAGCGGGGGGGCAAATGAGCAGTTCTTC. This codes for CASSDSSGGANEQFF. The chain recombines TRBV6-4 with TRBJ2-1; 11 bases are a match to TRBD2. The CDR3 contains 15 residues. Trimming removed 0 bases from V and 7 bases from J; junction bases left unmatched: 2. CDR1 and CDR2 from the germline V gene are MRHNA and SNTAGT.

This sequence joins TRBV2 and TRBJ2-1; the D gene is possibly TRBD1 (5 bases). This CDR3 has 15 amino acids. The germline V gene encodes CDR1 SNHLY and CDR2 FYNNEI. V dropped 6 bases and J dropped 2 bases, with 14 bases sitting between them. DNA of the CDR3: TGTGCCAGCAGAGACCCGGACATCACCTACAATGAGCAGTTCTTC. Its translation: CASRDPDITYNEQFF.

This rearrangement joins TRBV2 to TRBJ2-5, with TRBD1 matching 9 bases. V lost 5 bases and J lost 4; bases outside the gene matches: 5. The CDR3 extends over 14 amino acids. Looked up from germline, CDR1 is SNHLY and CDR2 is FYNNEI. In nucleotides, the CDR3 is TGTGCCAGCAGTCTCACAGGGGGCGGAGAGACCCAGTACTTC. Protein product: CASSLTGGGETQYF.